This is a list of T cell receptor beta chains from one sample in a study of blood T cell repertoires in COVID-19. The data were produced by immunoSEQ multiplex PCR, yet TCRdb's version contains in-frame clones alone and is incomplete. The sample has 300,000 to 350,000 clones; approximately 88% are singletons. Sequencing input: peripheral blood. Receptor source: a young woman with COVID-19, enrolled during active disease. Each CDR3 is given with its conserved first and last residue. The D gene is left open where the match is weak. Clone size appears in some rows only: once, few, many, or a class for an expanded clone.

D: TRBD2
V: TRBV6-1
J: TRBJ2-1
size: NA
CDR3: CASSEERGGSNEQFF
DNA: TGTGCCAGCAGTGAAGAGCGGGGGGGTTCCAATGAGCAGTTCTTC

D: TRBD1
V: TRBV4-2
J: TRBJ1-1
size: NA
CDR3: CASSQPSGTGGGEAFF
DNA: TGTGCCAGCAGCCAACCTTCGGGGACAGGGGGCGGTGAAGCTTTCTTT

D: NA
V: TRBV6-5
J: TRBJ1-2
size: NA
CDR3: CASSQDRNYGYTF
DNA: TGTGCCAGCAGCCAAGACAGGAACTATGGCTACACCTTC

D: TRBD1
V: TRBV5-4
J: TRBJ2-5
size: NA
CDR3: CASSPDTDRATETQYF
DNA: TGTGCCAGCAGCCCAGATACCGACAGGGCTACGGAGACCCAGTACTTC

D: NA
V: TRBV14
J: TRBJ1-3
size: once
CDR3: CASSPVGLYSNTIYF
DNA: TGTGCCAGCAGCCCGGTCGGTTTATATTCGAACACCATATATTTT

D: NA
V: TRBV5-4
J: TRBJ1-1
size: NA
CDR3: CASSLPGSNTEAFF
DNA: TGTGCCAGCAGCTTGCCGGGGTCGAACACTGAAGCTTTCTTT

D: NA
V: TRBV18
J: TRBJ2-1
size: NA
CDR3: CASSSKLYPHTYNEQFF
DNA: TGTGCCAGCTCATCTAAACTATACCCTCATACATACAATGAGCAGTTCTTC

D: NA
V: TRBV4-3
J: TRBJ2-1
size: NA
CDR3: CASSQAVSYNEQFF
DNA: TGCGCCAGCAGCCAAGCCGTTTCCTACAATGAGCAGTTCTTC

D: NA
V: TRBV6-6
J: TRBJ2-2
size: NA
CDR3: CASRRPGTGELFF
DNA: TGTGCCAGCAGACGACCAGGGACCGGGGAGCTGTTTTTT

D: TRBD1
V: TRBV19
J: TRBJ2-7
size: NA
CDR3: CASSTGTGGNEQYF
DNA: TGTGCCAGTAGTACCGGGACAGGGGGCAACGAGCAGTACTTC

D: TRBD1
V: TRBV7-2
J: TRBJ1-1
size: NA
CDR3: CASSPNRQGSTEAFF
DNA: TGTGCCAGCAGCCCAAATAGACAGGGGTCGACTGAAGCTTTCTTT

D: TRBD2
V: TRBV13
J: TRBJ2-7
size: NA
CDR3: CASSLSSGGSYEQYF
DNA: TGTGCCAGCAGCTTATCTAGCGGGGGGTCCTACGAGCAGTACTTC

D: NA
V: TRBV13
J: TRBJ2-6
size: NA
CDR3: CASSLYGDSGANVLTF
DNA: TGTGCCAGCAGCTTATACGGGGACTCTGGGGCCAACGTCCTGACTTTC

D: TRBD1
V: TRBV6-5
J: TRBJ2-7
size: NA
CDR3: CATTRDRSYEQYF
DNA: TGTGCCACAACCCGGGACAGATCCTACGAGCAGTACTTC